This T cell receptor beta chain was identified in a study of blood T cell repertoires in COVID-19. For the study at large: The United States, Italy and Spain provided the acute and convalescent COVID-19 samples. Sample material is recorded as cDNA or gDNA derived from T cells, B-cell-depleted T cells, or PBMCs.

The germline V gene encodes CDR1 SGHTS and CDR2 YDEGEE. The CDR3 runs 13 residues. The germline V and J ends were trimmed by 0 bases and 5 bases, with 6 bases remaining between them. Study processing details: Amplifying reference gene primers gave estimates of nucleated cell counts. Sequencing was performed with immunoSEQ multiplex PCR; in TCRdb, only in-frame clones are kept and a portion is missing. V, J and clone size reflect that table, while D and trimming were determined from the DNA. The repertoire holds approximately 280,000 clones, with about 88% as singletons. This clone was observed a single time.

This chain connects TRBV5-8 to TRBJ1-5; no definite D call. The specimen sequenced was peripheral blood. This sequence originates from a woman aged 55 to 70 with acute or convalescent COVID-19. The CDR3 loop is CASSLDTYQPQHF. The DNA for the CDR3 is TGTGCCAGCAGCTTGGACACCTATCAGCCCCAGCATTTT. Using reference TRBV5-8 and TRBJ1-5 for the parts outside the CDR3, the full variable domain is EAGVTQSPTHLIKTRGQQATLRCSPISGHTSVYWYQQALGLGLQFLLWYDEGEERNRGNFPPRFSGRQFPNYSSELNVNALELEDSALYLCASSLDTYQPQHFGDGTRLSIL.